This T cell receptor (beta chain) derives from a study (dated by TCRdb to between 2011 and 2013). These reads were obtained on an Illumina Genome Analyzer IIx. TCRdb applied fastp at Q25 and MiXCR to the public reads, then kept only in-frame beta chains. Here each entry gathers all rows of one CDR3 protein and keeps the most common genes and DNA. This sample comprises about 7,100 distinct CDR3 sequences, 32% of them detected only once. About a fifth of the sample belongs to the ten largest clones. This clonotype is identified as medium-sized (0.01 to 0.1%). It has no known antigen specificity. No base-level quality is on record; no much larger clone is a single base apart. The sequence derives from a human donor. The source material was blood.

Here the CDR3 is given as CASSQDSGGEQFF. The DNA sequence reads TGTGCCAGCAGCCAAGATTCCGGGGGTGAGCAGTTCTTC. Rearrangement joined TRBV4-2 to TRBJ2-1, with a tentative D gene TRBD2 over 6 matching bases. A distance of 9 bases separates the germline ends of V and J, which lose 0 bases and 9 bases respectively. CDR1 and CDR2 (LGHNA, YNFKEQ) derive from the germline V gene. The CDR3 has 13 amino acids, counting the end cysteine and phenylalanine. Only CDR3 DNA remains: 39 bases, in frame from the first base.